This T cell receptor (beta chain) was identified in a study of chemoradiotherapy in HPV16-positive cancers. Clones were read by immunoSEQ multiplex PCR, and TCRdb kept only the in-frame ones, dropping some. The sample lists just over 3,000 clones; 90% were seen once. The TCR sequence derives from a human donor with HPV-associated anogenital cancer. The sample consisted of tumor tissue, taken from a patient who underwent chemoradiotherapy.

This CDR3 is CSVEDPYLAGANTDTQYF. CDR3 nucleotide sequence: TGCAGCGTTGAAGATCCGTATCTAGCGGGGGCCAACACAGATACGCAGTATTTT. The chain carries TRBV29-1 and TRBJ2-3; 10 positions match TRBD2. This CDR3 region has 18 residues. Germline values: CDR1 SQVTM, CDR2 ANQGSEA. V lost 0 bases, J lost 2 bases, and 11 bases stayed unmatched.